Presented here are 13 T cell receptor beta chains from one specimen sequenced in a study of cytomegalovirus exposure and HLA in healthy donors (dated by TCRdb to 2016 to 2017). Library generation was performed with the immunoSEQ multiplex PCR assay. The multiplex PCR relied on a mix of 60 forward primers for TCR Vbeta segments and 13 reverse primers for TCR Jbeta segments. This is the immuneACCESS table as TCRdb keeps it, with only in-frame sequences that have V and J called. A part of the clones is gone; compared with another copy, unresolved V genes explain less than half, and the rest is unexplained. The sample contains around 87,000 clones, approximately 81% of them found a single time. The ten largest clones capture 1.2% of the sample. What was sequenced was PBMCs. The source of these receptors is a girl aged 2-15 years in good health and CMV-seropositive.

The CDR3 DNA is TGTGCCAGCAGTTCTTGGTCGACAGGGGATCAAAATGAGCAGTTCTTC. This codes for CASSSWSTGDQNEQFF. This chain uses TRBV28 with TRBJ2-1, with 8 bases fitting TRBD1. The CDR3 runs 16 residues. V dropped 4 bases and J dropped 7; count of bases not matched to a gene: 12. CDR1 is MDHEN and CDR2 is SYDVKM in the germline V gene. The whole variable domain, filled in from reference TRBV28 and TRBJ2-1, reads DVKVTQSSRYLVKRTGEKVFLECVQDMDHENMFWYRQDPGLGLRLIYFSYDVKMKEKGDIPEGYSVSREKKERFSLILESASTNQTSMYLCASSSWSTGDQNEQFFGPGTRLTVL.

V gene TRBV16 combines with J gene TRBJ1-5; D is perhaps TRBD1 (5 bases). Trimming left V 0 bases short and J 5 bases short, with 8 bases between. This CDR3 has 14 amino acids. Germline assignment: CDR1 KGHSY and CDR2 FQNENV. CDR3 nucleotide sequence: TGTGCCAGCAGCCAATCCACAGGCTATCAGCCCCAGCATTTT. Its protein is CASSQSTGYQPQHF.

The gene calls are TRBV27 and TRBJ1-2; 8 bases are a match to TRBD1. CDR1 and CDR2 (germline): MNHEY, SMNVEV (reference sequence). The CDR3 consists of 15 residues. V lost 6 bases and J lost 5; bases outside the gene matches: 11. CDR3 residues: CASRPGQGGGYGYTF. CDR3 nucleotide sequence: TGTGCCAGCAGACCTGGACAGGGCGGAGGGTATGGCTACACCTTC.

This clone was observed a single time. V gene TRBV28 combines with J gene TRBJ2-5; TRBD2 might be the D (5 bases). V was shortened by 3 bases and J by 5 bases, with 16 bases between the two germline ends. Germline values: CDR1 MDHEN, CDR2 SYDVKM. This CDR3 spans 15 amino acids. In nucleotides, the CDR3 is TGTGCCAGCAGTTTGCCCCGGGGAAGGGAGGAGACCCAGTACTTC. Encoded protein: CASSLPRGREETQYF.

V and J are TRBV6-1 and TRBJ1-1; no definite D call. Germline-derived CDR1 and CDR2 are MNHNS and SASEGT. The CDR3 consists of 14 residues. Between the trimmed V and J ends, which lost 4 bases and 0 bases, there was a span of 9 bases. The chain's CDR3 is CASSAAFMNTEAFF. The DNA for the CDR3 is TGTGCCAGCAGTGCAGCCTTTATGAACACTGAAGCTTTCTTT.

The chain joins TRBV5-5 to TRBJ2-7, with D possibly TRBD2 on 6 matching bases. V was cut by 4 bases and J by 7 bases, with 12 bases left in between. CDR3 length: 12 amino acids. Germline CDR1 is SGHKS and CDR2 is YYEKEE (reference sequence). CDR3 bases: TGTGCCAGCAGCCTGGGACTGATAGAGCAGTACTTC. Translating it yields CASSLGLIEQYF.

In nucleotides, the CDR3 is TGCGCCAGCAGCGGGGCGGGAATTAGCACAGATACGCAGTATTTT. This encodes CASSGAGISTDTQYF. The gene calls are TRBV5-1 and TRBJ2-3; weak D call: TRBD2 (6 bases). Germline lookup yields CDR1 SGHRS and CDR2 YFSETQ. There are 15 residues in the CDR3. Trimming cost V 4 bases and J 0 bases, with 12 bases left between them.

The CDR3 region is CASSQSREGPLSTKQYF. For the CDR3, the DNA is TGTGCCAGCAGCCAAAGCCGGGAGGGACCGCTGTCTACGAAGCAGTACTTC. The chain couples TRBV7-9 to TRBJ2-7; 8 bases are a match to TRBD2. The CDR3 loop spans 17 amino acids. Germline assignment: CDR1 SEHNR and CDR2 FQNEAQ (reference sequence). V lost 5 bases and J lost 8; bases outside the gene matches: 20.

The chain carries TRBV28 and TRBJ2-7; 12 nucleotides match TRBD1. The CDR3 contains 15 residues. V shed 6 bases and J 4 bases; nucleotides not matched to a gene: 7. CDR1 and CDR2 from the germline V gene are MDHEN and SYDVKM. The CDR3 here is CASRAPGQGAYEQYF. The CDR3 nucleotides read TGTGCCAGCAGAGCTCCGGGACAGGGGGCTTACGAGCAGTACTTC.

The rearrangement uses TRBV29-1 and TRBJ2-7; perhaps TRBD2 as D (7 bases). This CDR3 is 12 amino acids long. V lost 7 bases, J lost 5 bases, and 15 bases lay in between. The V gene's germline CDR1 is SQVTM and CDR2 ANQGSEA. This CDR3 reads CSAVPGGNEQYF. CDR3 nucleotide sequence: TGCAGCGCCGTCCCGGGGGGCAACGAGCAGTACTTC.

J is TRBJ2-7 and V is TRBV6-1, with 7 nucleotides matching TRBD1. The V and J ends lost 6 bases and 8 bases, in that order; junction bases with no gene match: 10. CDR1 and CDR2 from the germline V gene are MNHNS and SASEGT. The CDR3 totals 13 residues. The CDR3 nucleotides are TGTGCCAGCAGCGAACAGGGGCCGGGGAAGCAGTACTTC. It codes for CASSEQGPGKQYF.

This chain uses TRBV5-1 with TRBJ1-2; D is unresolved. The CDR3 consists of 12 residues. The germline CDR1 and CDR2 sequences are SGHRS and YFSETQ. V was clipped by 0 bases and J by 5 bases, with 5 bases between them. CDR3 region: CASSLDSYGYTF. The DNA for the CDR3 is TGCGCCAGCAGCTTGGATTCATATGGCTACACCTTC. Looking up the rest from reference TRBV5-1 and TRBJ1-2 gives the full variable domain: KAGVTQTPRYLIKTRGQQVTLSCSPISGHRSVSWYQQTPGQGLQFLFEYFSETQRNKGNFPGRFSGRQFSNSRSEMNVSTLELGDSALYLCASSLDSYGYTFGSGTRLTVV.

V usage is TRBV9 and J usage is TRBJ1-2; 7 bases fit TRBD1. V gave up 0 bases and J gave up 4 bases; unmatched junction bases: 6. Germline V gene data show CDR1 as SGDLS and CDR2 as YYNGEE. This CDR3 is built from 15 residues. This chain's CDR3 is CASSVGRGHTYGYTF. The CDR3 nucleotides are TGTGCCAGCAGCGTAGGAAGGGGGCATACCTATGGCTACACCTTC. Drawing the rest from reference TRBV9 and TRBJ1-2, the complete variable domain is DSGVTQTPKHLITATGQRVTLRCSPRSGDLSVYWYQQSLDQGLQFLIQYYNGEERAKGNILERFSAQQFPDLHSELNLSSLELGDSALYFCASSVGRGHTYGYTFGSGTRLTVV.